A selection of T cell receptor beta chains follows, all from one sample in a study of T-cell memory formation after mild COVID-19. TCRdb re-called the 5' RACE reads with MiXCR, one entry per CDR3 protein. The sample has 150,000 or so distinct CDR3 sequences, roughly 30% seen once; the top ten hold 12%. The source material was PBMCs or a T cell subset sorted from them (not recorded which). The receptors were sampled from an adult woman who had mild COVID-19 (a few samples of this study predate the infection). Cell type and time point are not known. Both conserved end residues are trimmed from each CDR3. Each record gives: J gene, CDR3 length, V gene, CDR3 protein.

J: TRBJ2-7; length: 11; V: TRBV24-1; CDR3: ATSAARGYEQY
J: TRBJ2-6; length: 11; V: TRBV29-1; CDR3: SVQGSGANVLT
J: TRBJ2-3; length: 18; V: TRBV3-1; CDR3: ASSQDWNRRAGGPADTQY
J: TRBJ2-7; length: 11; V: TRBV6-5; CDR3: ASRREATYEQY
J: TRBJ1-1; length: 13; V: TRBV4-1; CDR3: ASSSRAPRDTEAF
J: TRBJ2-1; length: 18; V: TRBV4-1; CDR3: ASSHGWTGSLKDSYNEQF
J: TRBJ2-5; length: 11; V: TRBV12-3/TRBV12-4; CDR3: ASRRGTKETQY
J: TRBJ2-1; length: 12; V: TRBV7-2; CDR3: ASSLAGTYNEQF
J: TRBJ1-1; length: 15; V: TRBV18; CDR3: ASSSMTALPGDTEAF
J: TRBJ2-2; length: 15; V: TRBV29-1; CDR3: SVEGVRDRARTGELF
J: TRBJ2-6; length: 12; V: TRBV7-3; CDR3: ASSQGEGANVLT
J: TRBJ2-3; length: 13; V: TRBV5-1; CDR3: ASNPPEKSPDTQY
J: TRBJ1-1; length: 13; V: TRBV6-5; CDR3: ASSRMGTVDTEAF
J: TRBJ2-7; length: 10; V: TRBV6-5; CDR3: ASSYSTYEQY
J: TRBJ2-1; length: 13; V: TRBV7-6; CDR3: ASSSPSGGGNEQF
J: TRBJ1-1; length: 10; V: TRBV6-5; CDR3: ASSYGSNRAF
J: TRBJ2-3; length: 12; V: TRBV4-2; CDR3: ASSQDRGGDTQY
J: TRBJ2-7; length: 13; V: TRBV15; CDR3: ATSGPGTEAYEQY
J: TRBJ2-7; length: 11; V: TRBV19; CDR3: ASKRWDSYEQY
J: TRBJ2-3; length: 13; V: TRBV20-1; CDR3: SARTGATITDTQY
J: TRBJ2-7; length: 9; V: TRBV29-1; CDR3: SVVENYEQY
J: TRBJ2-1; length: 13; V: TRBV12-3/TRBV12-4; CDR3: ASSSPGQLGNEQF
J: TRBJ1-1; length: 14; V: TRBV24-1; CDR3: ATSKAGQGPNTEAF
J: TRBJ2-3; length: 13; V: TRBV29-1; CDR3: SVEGGVTYTDTQY
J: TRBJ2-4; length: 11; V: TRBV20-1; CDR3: SGRGDAKNIQY
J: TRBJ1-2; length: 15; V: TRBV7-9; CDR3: ASSPVRVARANYGYT
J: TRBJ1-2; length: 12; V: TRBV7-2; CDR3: ASSLDRSSYGYT
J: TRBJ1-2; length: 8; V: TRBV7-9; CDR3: ASGLYGYT
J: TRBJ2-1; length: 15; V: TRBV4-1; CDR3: ASSQDPEGGGINEQF
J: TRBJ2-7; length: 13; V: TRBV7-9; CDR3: ASSLGQGRYDEQY
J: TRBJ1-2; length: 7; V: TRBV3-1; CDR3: ASSSGYT
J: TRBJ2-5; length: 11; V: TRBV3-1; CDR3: ASTYGGGKTQY
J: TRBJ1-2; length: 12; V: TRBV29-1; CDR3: SVEAAGGGYGYT
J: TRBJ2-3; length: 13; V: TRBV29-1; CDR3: SVKGSGRSTDTQY
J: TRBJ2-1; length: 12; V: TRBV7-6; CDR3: ASSMRENGDEQF
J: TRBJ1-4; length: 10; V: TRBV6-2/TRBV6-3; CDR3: ASSYFNEKLF